One TCR beta chain is described in this entry. Antigen unknown. Sorting isolated naive CD4 T cells lacking CD45RO and expressing CD62L. The data belong to a study of human versus mouse CDR3 diversity and MHC coevolution. Study information: Valid reads per sample ranged from roughly 0.6 x 10^7 to 1.6 x 10^7.

The J segment lost 2 bases and the V segment lost 7 bases, leaving 8 bases of the junction unmatched. Germline CDR1 SNHLY, CDR2 FYNNEI. This CDR3 is 15 amino acids long. The study's findings and limits: Most of the three human donors had the lowest clonal inequality. On average, humans showed more CDR3 deletions and insertions than mice.

The method was immunoSEQ multiplex PCR; TCRdb's version includes in-frame clones alone and lacks a portion of them. Found here are some 82,000 clones, 93% of them singletons; the top ten hold about 1.4%. This clonotype originated in a person aged 25 to 69 in good health. The sequencing input was naive CD4+ T cells from blood. Subset: CD45RO-negative CD62L-positive naive CD4 T cells. This chain connects TRBV2 to TRBJ1-1, with 9 nucleotides matching TRBD1. Written as DNA, the CDR3 is TGTGCCAGCATTAACAGGGGGCTCCGAAACACTGAAGCTTTCTTT. This codes for CASINRGLRNTEAFF.